The T cell receptor (beta chain) under discussion was sequenced for a study of shared clonotypes between healthy human individuals (TCRdb year 2020). About the investigation overall: The cohort included a few men and a couple of women between 18 and 49 years of age. For each donor, three plates each were used for CD4 naive and CD4 memory, two plates were used for CD8 naive, and one plate was used for CD8 memory. Blood TCR repertoires of about five healthy adults were deeply sequenced to estimate repertoire size and the extent of clonotype sharing between individuals. Libraries were prepared and TCR repertoires were sequenced by different laboratories using diverse techniques, in order to increase sequencing depth and limit assay-specific biases. Each donor's leukapheresis produced roughly between roughly 0.85 and 9 billion PBMCs.

General findings and caveats noted by the study authors: Sampling was restricted to blood, and TCR repertoires in tissue are likely to differ from TCR repertoires in blood. Compared with non-shared clonotypes, clonotypes shared by all four sorted-subset donors had higher generation probabilities. Incomplete sequencing was indicated by rarefaction of sorted-subset datasets, despite the large sequencing depth. Pairwise subsampling led to the expectation that sequencing depth would affect the degree of clonotype sharing among donors. The small number of donors limited the genetic and exposure-history diversity represented. Roughly 5.2% of naive CD4, around 4% of naive CD8, approximately 2% of memory CD4, and around 0.4% of memory CD8 clonotypes were shared across several donors. Estimated clonotype richness was generally larger for naive than for memory subsets.

The germline V gene (reference sequence) yields MNHEY for CDR1 and SMNVEV for CDR2. Trimming removed 5 bases from V and 0 bases from J, leaving 10 bases between the germline ends. The CDR3 numbers 15 residues from cysteine through phenylalanine. Here the CDR3 DNA is all that survives: 45 bases in frame from base 1. Donors were healthy HIV-negative adults with no recently reported acute infections or vaccinations. Every donor was a Caucasian adult residing in Nashville, Tennessee, USA. CD4+ T cells were enriched through magnetic negative selection, after which naive cells were positively selected on CD45RA and the remaining negative fraction served as the memory subset. Blood was collected by leukapheresis, and PBMCs were isolated by Ficoll-Histopaque density gradient centrifugation and then cryopreserved in liquid nitrogen vapor phase. Analytical flow cytometry was used to check the purity and quantity of every magnetically sorted T cell population. Genomic DNA was isolated from every sorted fraction and measured by UV absorbance on a Nanodrop 2000c.

Using the deep immunoSEQ assay, multiplex PCR amplified TCR CDR3 regions from genomic DNA. Genomic DNA extracted from each cell subset was distributed evenly over all wells of several immunoSEQ 96-well plates, and each plate served as one replicate. For sorted subsets, approximately 210 ng genomic DNA, equal to approximately 30,000 T cell genomes, was loaded into each replicate PCR. Purified libraries were quantified with a Qubit 3.0 fluorometer, sized on a Bioanalyzer 2100, and re-quantified with the KAPA Library Quantification kit. Every immunoSEQ 96-well plate was sequenced on a separate single-read 150-cycle Illumina NextSeq 550 flow cell. Regarding the original processing steps: Because the immunoSEQ output held only junctional sequences and lacked quality scores, the filtering could not match the filtering applied to full-length reads. To assign V/J genes and CDR3, sequences were annotated against IMGT germline references using PyIR, a Python wrapper for IgBLAST v1.9. Reads were removed for weak V/J assignments (E-value above 1e-6), missing CDR3, stop codons, out-of-frame junctions, or ambiguous translated residues. V3J clonotypes were defined as sequences sharing an identical inferred V gene, J gene, and CDR3 amino acid sequence. To compute the percentage overlap between repertoires, the number of shared unique clonotypes was divided by the size of the smaller repertoire. Repertoire richness was assessed with RTK rarefaction, the Chao1 estimator, and Recon v2.1 estimates of unobserved clonotypes. For all TCRbeta clonotypes obtained by the gDNA method from a few donors, generation probabilities were computed with OLGA. The table comes from immuneACCESS by way of TCRdb, which keeps in-frame sequences with V and J called. Part of the clones is missing from these tables; in studies checked, under half for an unresolved V gene and the rest for unknown reasons. That table furnishes V, J and clone size, whereas the DNA furnished D and trimming. The sample table lists roughly 760,000 clones, approximately 74% of them with a count of one. 1.5% to 2% of the sample lies in the top ten.

Concerning this clone: Its cognate antigen has yet to be identified. Per-base qualities were not stored, and no clone one base away is much larger.

The chain was built from TRBV27 and TRBJ1-4; the D segment cannot be called with confidence. The source of this sequence is a woman younger than 45 in good health. The sample comprised memory CD4+ T cells sorted from blood. In the paper's terms, the cell subset or site label means: CD45RA-negative fraction. The nucleotides read TGTGCCAGCAGTCCTAGGGTTGCAACTAATGAAAAACTGTTTTTT. Its protein product is CASSPRVATNEKLFF. Here the CDR3 is joined to the reference TRBV27 and TRBJ1-4 genes, and the full variable domain is: EAQVTQNPRYLITVTGKKLTVTCSQNMNHEYMSWYRQDPGLGLRQIYYSMNVEVTDKGDVPEGYKVSRKEKRNFPLILESPSPNQTSLYFCASSPRVATNEKLFFGSGTQLSVL.